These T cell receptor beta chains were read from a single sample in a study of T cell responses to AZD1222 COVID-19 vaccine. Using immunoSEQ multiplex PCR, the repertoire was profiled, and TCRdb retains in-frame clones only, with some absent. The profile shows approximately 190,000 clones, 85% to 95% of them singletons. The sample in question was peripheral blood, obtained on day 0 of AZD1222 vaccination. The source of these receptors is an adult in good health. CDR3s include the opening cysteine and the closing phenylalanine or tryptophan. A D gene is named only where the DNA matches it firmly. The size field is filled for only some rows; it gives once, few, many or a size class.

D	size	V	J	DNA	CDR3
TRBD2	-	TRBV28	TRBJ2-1	TGTGCCAGCAGACTAGCGGGATCCTACAATGAGCAGTTCTTC	CASRLAGSYNEQFF
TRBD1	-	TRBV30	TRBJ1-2	TGTGCCTGGTACCGGGACAGGGCTTCTAACTATGGCTACACCTTC	CAWYRDRASNYGYTF
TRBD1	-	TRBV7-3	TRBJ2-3	TGTGCCAGCAGTGTTGGACAGGGGGCAACAGATACGCAGTATTTT	CASSVGQGATDTQYF
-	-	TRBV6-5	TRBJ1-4	TGTGCCAACTCGGACAGCCTATATGAAAAACTGTTTTTT	CANSDSLYEKLFF
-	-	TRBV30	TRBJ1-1	TGTGCCTGGAGTGTACGGGCTTCGGACACTGAAGCTTTCTTT	CAWSVRASDTEAFF
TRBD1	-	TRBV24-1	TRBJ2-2	TGTGCCACCAGTGATTTCCAGGGGGCGGACACCGGGGAGCTGTTTTTT	CATSDFQGADTGELFF
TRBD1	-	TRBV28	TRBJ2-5	TGTGCCAGCAGCCTGGGACAGGTTCAAGAGACCCAGTACTTC	CASSLGQVQETQYF
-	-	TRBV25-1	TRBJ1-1	TGTGCCAGCAGTGCTGAGGGACGGTGGGGGTTGGAAGCTTTCTTT	CASSAEGRWGLEAFF
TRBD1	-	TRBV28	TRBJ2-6	TGTGCCAGCAGCCAACAGGGGGCTGGGGCCAACGTCCTGACTTTC	CASSQQGAGANVLTF
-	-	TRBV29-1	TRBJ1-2	TGCAGCGTTGAAGGTCCTTCCGGGGGCGATGGCTACACCTTC	CSVEGPSGGDGYTF
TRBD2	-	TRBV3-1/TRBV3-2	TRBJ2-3	TGTGCCAGCAGCCAAGTAGTTAGCGGGAGGGCGGACGATACGCAGTATTTT	CASSQVVSGRADDTQYF
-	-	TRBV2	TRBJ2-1	TGTGCCAGCAGTGAAGGGGCCCTAGCGATGAGCTCCTACAATGAGCAGTTCTTC	CASSEGALAMSSYNEQFF
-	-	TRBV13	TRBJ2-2	TGTGCCAGCAGCTTGGGGGAGGAGCTGTTTTTT	CASSLGEELFF
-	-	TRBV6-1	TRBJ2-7	TGTGCCAGCAGTGAAAGGGGGGGAAGGCACGAGCAGTACTTC	CASSERGGRHEQYF
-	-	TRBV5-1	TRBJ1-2	TGCGCCAGCAGCCCCCGAGTGGATGTTAACTATGGCTACACCTTC	CASSPRVDVNYGYTF
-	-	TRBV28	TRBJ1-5	TGTGCCAGCAGTTTAGGGGACATCAACCTTGGGGGGCCCCAGCATTTT	CASSLGDINLGGPQHF
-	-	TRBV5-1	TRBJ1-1	TGCGCCAGCAGCTTGGTGGGACGGATGAACACTGAAGCTTTCTTT	CASSLVGRMNTEAFF
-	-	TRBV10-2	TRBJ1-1	TGCGCCAGCACCGAGTCCCCAGGGTGGACTGAAGCTTTCTTT	CASTESPGWTEAFF
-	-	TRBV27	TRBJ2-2	TGTGCCAGCAGTTTATGGGCCGGGGAGCTGTTTTTT	CASSLWAGELFF
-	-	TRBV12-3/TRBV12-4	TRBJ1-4	TGTGCCAGCAGTTTTTCAGGGAATGAAAAACTGTTTTTT	CASSFSGNEKLFF
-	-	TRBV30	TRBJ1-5	TGTGCCTGGAGAAACCCCGGCGGGCAGCCCCAGCATTTT	CAWRNPGGQPQHF
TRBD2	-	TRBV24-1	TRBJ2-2	TGTGCCACCAGTGATGCTAGCGGGAGGGCGCTGTTTTTT	CATSDASGRALFF
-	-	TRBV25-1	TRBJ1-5	TGTGCCAGCAGTGAAGAACTAGATCAGCCCCAGCATTTT	CASSEELDQPQHF
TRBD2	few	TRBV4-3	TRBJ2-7	TGCGCCAGCAGCCAAGAGGCGAGCGGGAGCGATTACGAGCAGTACTTC	CASSQEASGSDYEQYF
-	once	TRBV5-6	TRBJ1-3	TGTGCCAGCAGCTTGGACACTACGGCGGGAAACACCATATATTTT	CASSLDTTAGNTIYF
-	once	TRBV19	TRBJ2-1	TGTGCCAGTAGTAAGTCGAGCGGGCCATACAATGAGCAGTTCTTC	CASSKSSGPYNEQFF
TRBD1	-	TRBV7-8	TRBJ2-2	TGTGCCAGCAGCTTAGTTAGGGGGCGCGACACCGGGGAGCTGTTTTTT	CASSLVRGRDTGELFF
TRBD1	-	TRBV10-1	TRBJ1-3	TGCGCCAGCAGTACAGGGGACTCTGGAAACACCATATATTTT	CASSTGDSGNTIYF
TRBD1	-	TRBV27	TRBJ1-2	TGTGCCAGCAGTCCGGGGGACAGGGGGAAGGGGAACTATGGCTACACCTTC	CASSPGDRGKGNYGYTF
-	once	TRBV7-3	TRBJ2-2	TGTGCCAGCAGCCCTAGGGGGACAATCCCCGGGGAGCTGTTTTTT	CASSPRGTIPGELFF
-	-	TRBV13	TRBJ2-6	TGTGCCAGCAGCTTAGTTCGGGGGCCTGGGGCCAACGTCCTGACTTTC	CASSLVRGPGANVLTF
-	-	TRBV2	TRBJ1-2	TGTGCCAGCAGTGAAGACAGATATGGCTACACCTTC	CASSEDRYGYTF
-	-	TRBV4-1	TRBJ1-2	TGCGCCAGCAGCCAAGTGGTTATAGCTAGCTATGGCTACACCTTC	CASSQVVIASYGYTF
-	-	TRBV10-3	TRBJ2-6	TGTGCCATCAGTGAGTCCCGGGGCCTCGCTGGGGCCAACGTCCTGACTTTC	CAISESRGLAGANVLTF
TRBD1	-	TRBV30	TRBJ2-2	TGTGCCTGGAGTGTACAAACAGGGGGGACTTGGAGCACCGGGGAGCTGTTTTTT	CAWSVQTGGTWSTGELFF
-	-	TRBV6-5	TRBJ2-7	TGTGCCAGCAGCTTGTTGGCGTCGGAGCAGTACTTC	CASSLLASEQYF